The 7 T cell receptor beta chains presented below share a single source sample, sequenced in a study of shared clonotypes between healthy human individuals. Method: immunoSEQ multiplex PCR; TCRdb's copy keeps in-frame clones and lacks some. The sample contains roughly 1.5 million clones, approximately 98% of which appear only once. Sequences were obtained from naive CD4+ T cells sorted from blood. Documented subset: CD45RA+ positively selected. The receptors come from a man younger than 40 in good health.

This chain uses TRBV5-1 with TRBJ1-1; TRBD1 might be the D (5 bases). Trimming shortened V by 5 bases and J by 4 bases, and 12 bases separated the two germline ends. The germline V gene has CDR1 SGHRS and CDR2 YFSETQ. CDR3 length equals 13 residues. In DNA, the CDR3 is TGCGCCAGCAGACAAGTCAGGGCCACTGAAGCTTTCTTT. Protein product: CASRQVRATEAFF. The full variable domain, in which reference TRBV5-1 and TRBJ1-1 provide the parts outside the CDR3, is KAGVTQTPRYLIKTRGQQVTLSCSPISGHRSVSWYQQTPGQGLQFLFEYFSETQRNKGNFPGRFSGRQFSNSRSEMNVSTLELGDSALYLCASRQVRATEAFFGQGTRLTVV.

CDR3 loop: CASSVGVQGSYEQYF. The DNA for the CDR3 is TGTGCCAGCAGCGTAGGGGTACAGGGTTCCTACGAGCAGTACTTC. This chain uses TRBV9 with TRBJ2-7; a weak D match, TRBD1 (6 bases). Trimming removed 0 bases at V and 1 base at J, with 11 bases between. CDR1 and CDR2 from the germline V gene are SGDLS and YYNGEE. CDR3 length equals 15 residues.

The V and J genes are TRBV5-1 and TRBJ2-7; tentatively, D is TRBD2 (6 bases). CDR3 size: 16 residues. The V and J ends lost 0 bases and 6 bases respectively, with 19 bases between them. From germline, CDR1 is SGHRS and CDR2 YFSETQ. The CDR3 sequence is CASSLAEGTFAGEQYF. The CDR3 DNA follows: TGCGCCAGCAGCTTGGCCGAAGGGACTTTTGCGGGCGAGCAGTACTTC.

V gene TRBV13 combines with J gene TRBJ2-7, with D perhaps TRBD1 (5 bases). The V end lost 2 bases, the J end lost 2 bases, and 16 bases lay between the germline ends. Per germline, CDR1 PRHDT and CDR2 FYEKMQ (reference sequence). The CDR3 contains 16 residues. The CDR3 is CASSLNWEQETYEQYF. The CDR3 bases are TGTGCCAGCAGCTTAAATTGGGAACAGGAAACCTACGAGCAGTACTTC.

This chain links TRBV9 with TRBJ2-7; 7 bases align to TRBD2. The germline CDR1 and CDR2 sequences are SGDLS and YYNGEE. The CDR3 extends over 17 amino acids. The V gene end was trimmed by 0 bases and the J gene end by 7 bases; junction bases not matched to a gene: 16. DNA for the CDR3: TGTGCCAGCAGCGTAGGGGGAGGGAGGGCCCCTACCTCGGAGCAGTACTTC. Translating gives CASSVGGGRAPTSEQYF. Full variable domain (outside the CDR3, taken from reference TRBV9 and TRBJ2-7): DSGVTQTPKHLITATGQRVTLRCSPRSGDLSVYWYQQSLDQGLQFLIQYYNGEERAKGNILERFSAQQFPDLHSELNLSSLELGDSALYFCASSVGGGRAPTSEQYFGPGTRLTVT.

The chain combines TRBV7-9 with TRBJ1-4, with D maybe TRBD1 (5 bases). This CDR3 has 14 amino acids. Germline CDR1 and CDR2: SEHNR and FQNEAQ (reference sequence). V was clipped by 4 bases and J by 4 bases, with 10 bases between them. The CDR3 DNA follows: TGTGCCAGCAGCTCCGGGACTCATAATGAAAAACTGTTTTTT. The encoded protein is CASSSGTHNEKLFF.

V gene TRBV7-3 combines with J gene TRBJ2-3, with 7 nucleotides matching TRBD2. Germline CDR1 and CDR2: SGHTA and FQGTGA. V trimming: 4 bases; J trimming: 6 bases; junction bases outside the gene matches: 13. The CDR3 covers 16 residues. The DNA for the CDR3 is TGTGCCAGCAGCTCAGCGACTGCCGCGGGAGTCGATACGCAGTATTTT. This encodes CASSSATAAGVDTQYF.